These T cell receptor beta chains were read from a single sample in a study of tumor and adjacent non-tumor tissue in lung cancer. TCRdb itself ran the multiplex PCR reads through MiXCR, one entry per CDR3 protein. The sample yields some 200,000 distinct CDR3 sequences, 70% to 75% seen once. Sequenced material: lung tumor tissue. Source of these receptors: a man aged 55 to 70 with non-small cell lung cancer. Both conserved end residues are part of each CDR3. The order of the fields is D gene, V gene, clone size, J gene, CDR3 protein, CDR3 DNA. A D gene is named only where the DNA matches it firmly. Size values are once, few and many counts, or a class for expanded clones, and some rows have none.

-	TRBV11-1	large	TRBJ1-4	CASSPRREASEKLFF	TGTGCCAGCAGCCCTCGCCGGGAGGCGTCTGAAAAACTGTTTTTT
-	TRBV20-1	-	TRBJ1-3	CSVMVAGSGNTIYF	TGCAGTGTTATGGTGGCGGGCTCTGGAAACACGATATATTTT
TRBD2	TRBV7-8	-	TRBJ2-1	CASSLGGTSERARDEQFF	TGTGCCAGCAGCTTAGGGGGAACTAGCGAGAGGGCCAGAGATGAGCAGTTCTTC
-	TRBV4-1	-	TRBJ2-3	CASSQEYTGTQYF	TGCGCCAGCAGCCAAGAATACACGGGTACGCAATATTTT
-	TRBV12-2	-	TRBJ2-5	CASRHKPLKTRLVGVQETQYF	TGTGCAAGTCGCCATAAACCCCTCAAGACCAGGCTAGTGGGGGTTCAAGAGACCCAGTACTTC
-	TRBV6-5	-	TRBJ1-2	CASSHSGPGLNYGYTF	TGTGCCAGCAGTCACTCGGGACCGGGCCTTAACTATGGCTACACCTTC
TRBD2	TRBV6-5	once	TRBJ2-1	CASTSGGTRNEQFF	TGTGCCAGCACTTCGGGGGGGACCAGGAATGAGCAGTTTTTC
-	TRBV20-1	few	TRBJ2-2	CSASIAGELFF	TGCAGTGCCTCCATTGCCGGGGAGCTGTTTTTT
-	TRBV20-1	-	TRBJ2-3	CSATGGGLGTDTQYF	TGCAGTGCCACGGGTGGCGGGTTGGGCACAGATACACAGTATTTT
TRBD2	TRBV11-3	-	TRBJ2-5	CGSLGSSGGSQETQYF	TGTGGCAGCTTAGGGTCCAGCGGGGGGTCCCAAGAGACCCAGTACTTC
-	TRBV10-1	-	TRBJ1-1	CASSDSTGVNIETFF	TGCGCCAGCAGTGATTCCACGGGAGTGAACATTGAAACTTTCTTT
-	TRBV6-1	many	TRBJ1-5	CASSLTGSSNQPQHF	TGTGCCAGCAGTCTAACAGGGTCGTCGAATCAGCCCCAGCATTTT
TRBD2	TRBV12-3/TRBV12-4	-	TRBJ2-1	CASSPRGEEFF	TGTGCCAGCAGCCCTCGGGGGGAGGAGTTCTTC
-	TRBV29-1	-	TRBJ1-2	CSAGGQDSNYGYTF	TGCAGCGCCGGGGGGCAGGATTCTAACTATGGCTACACCTTC
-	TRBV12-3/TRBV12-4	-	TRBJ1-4	CVGSLGLGQKLFF	TGTGTCGGCAGTTTGGGGTTGGGCCAAAAACTGTTTTTT
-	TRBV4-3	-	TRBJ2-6	CASSQVRGKGANVLTF	TGCGCCAGCAGCCAAGTAAGGGGGAAGGGGGCCAACGTCCTGACTTTC
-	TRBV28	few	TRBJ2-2	CANTEEGLYTGELFF	TGTGCCAACACTGAAGAGGGACTCTACACCGGGGAGCTGTTTTTT
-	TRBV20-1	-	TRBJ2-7	CSVSLLPDHEQYF	TGCAGTGTTAGTCTCCTTCCCGACCACGAGCAGTACTTC
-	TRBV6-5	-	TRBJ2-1	CASSSGQYNEQFF	TGTGCCAGCAGTTCCGGACAGTACAATGAGCAGTTCTTC
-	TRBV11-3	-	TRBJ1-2	CASSNPVQGVYGYTF	TGCGCCAGCAGCAATCCAGTACAGGGAGTCTATGGCTACACCTTC
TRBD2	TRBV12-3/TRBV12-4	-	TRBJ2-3	CASSQGTSLDTDTQYF	TGTGCCAGCTCGCAAGGGACTAGCTTGGACACAGATACGCAGTATTTT
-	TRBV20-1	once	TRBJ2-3	CSARQALGNKPQYF	TGCAGTGCTAGGCAGGCACTGGGCAATAAGCCCCAGTATTTT
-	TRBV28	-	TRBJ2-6	CTSSLRIGKSSGANVLTF	TGTACCAGCAGCCTCAGGATAGGGAAATCCTCTGGGGCCAACGTCCTGACTTTC
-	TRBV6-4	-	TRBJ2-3	CASSVQGGPDTQYF	TGTGCCAGCAGTGTACAGGGAGGCCCAGATACGCAGTATTTT
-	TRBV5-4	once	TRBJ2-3	CASSFGTTSTDPQYF	TGTGCCAGCAGCTTCGGGACCACTAGCACAGATCCGCAGTATTTT
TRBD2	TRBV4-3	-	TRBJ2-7	CASSLESSGSSHEQYF	TGCGCCAGCAGCCTAGAATCTAGCGGGAGTAGCCACGAGCAGTACTTC
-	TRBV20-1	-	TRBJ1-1	CSARDGGTEAVF	TGCAGTGCGCGGGATGGGGGCACTGAAGCTGTCTTT
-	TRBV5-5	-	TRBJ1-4	CASSWNLDKVEKLFF	TGTGCCAGCAGCTGGAACCTGGACAAGGTTGAAAAGCTGTTTTTT
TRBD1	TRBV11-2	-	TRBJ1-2	CASRRTGCVGGFTF	TGTGCCAGCAGACGGACAGGCTGTGTGGGCGGCTTCACCTTC
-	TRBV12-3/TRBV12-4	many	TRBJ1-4	CASSLMSPGEKLFF	TGTGCCAGCAGTTTAATGAGCCCGGGGGAAAAACTGTTTTTT
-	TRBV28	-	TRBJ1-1	CASSFFEAGYTETFF	TGTGCCAGCAGTTTTTTCGAGGCAGGGTACACTGAAACTTTCTTT
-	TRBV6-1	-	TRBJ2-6	CASSEQLLTGANVLTF	TGTGCCAGTAGTGAACAGTTGCTCACGGGGGCCAACGTCCTGACTTTC
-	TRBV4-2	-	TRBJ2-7	CASGQELGGYEQYF	TGTGCCAGCGGCCAAGAGTTAGGGGGCTACGAGCAGTACTTC
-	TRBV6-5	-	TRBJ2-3	CASRDSFGGTDTQCF	TGTGCCAGCAGGGACAGTTTTGGGGGCACAGATACGCAGTGTTTT
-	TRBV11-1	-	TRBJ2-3	CASSFYICSVPRDRSTDTQYF	-
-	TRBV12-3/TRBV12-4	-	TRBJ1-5	CVSSFGIPAQHF	TGTGTCAGCAGTTTTGGGATTCCGGCCCAGCATTTT
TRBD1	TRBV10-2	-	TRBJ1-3	CANRTGNSGNTIYF	TGCGCCAACAGGACAGGGAACTCTGGAAACACCATATATTTT
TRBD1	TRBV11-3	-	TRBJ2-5	CASSHRGRRGWETHYF	TGTGCCAGCAGCCACAGGGGGCGACGTGGTTGGGAGACCCATTACTTC
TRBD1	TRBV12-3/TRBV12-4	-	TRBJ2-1	CAISLTGDRGDEQLF	TGTGCCATCAGCCTTACCGGAGACAGGGGCGATGAGCAGCTCTTC
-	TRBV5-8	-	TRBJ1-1	CDSSKQGLMNTEAFF	TGTGACAGCAGTAAACAGGGACTGATGAACACTGAAGCTTTCTTT
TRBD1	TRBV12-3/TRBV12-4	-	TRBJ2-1	CASSGNRDRARMGNEQFF	TGTGCCAGCAGTGGAAACCGGGACAGGGCTAGGATGGGCAATGAGCAGTTCTTC
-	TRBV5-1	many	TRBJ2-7	CASSPRNREYEQYF	TGCGCCAGCAGCCCGCGGAACAGGGAATACGAGCAGTACTTC
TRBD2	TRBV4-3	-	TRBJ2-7	CAISPGLGGYYEQYF	TGCGCCATCAGCCCCGGACTAGGAGGGTACTACGAGCAGTATTTC
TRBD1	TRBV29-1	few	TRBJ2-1	CSVGEPGTGGYREQFF	TGCAGCGTCGGAGAACCCGGGACAGGGGGCTACCGCGAGCAGTTCTTC
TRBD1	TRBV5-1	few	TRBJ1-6	CASSWDRSSPLHF	TGCGCCAGCAGCTGGGACAGAAGTTCACCCCTCCACTTT
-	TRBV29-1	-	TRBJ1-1	CSVEGGGNTAAFF	TGCAGCGTTGAAGGGGGGGGGAACACTGCAGCTTTCTTT
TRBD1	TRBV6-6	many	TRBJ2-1	CASSSLAGGQFF	TGTGCCAGCAGTTCATTAGCAGGGGGGCAGTTCTTC
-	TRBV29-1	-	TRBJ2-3	CSVGGTAYQPTDTQYF	TGCAGCGTTGGTGGAACTGCGTATCAACCCACAGATACGCAGTATTTT
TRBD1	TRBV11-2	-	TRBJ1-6	CASAEEGAASPLHF	TGTGCCAGCGCCGAGGAGGGGGCCGCTTCACCCCTCCACTTT